This T cell receptor beta chain was observed in a study of regulatory T cells in long-lasting Graves disease. This clonotype has ten or more counts. Arm-PCR of CDR3 regions and iRepertoire HTBI primers were the basis on which TCR beta libraries were built. Using its own MiXCR run on the multiplex PCR reads, TCRdb lists one record per CDR3 protein. Among about 540,000 distinct CDR3 sequences listed, approximately 13% were seen once. Time point specified: newly diagnosed GD, antithyroid drugs for less than 3 months. There was RNA extracted from PBMCs, and the TCR library was made from it. CDR3 length: 13 residues. Trimming took 10 bases from V and 2 from J, leaving 12 bases between them. In addition, the sample was reused for a study of T cells in Graves' hyperthyroidism and ophthalmopathy. That report adds: Appearing also in blood were most of the thyroid clonotypes expanded above 0.001.

The sequence derives from a man aged 30 to 39 with Graves disease. The chain combines TRBV12-3 or TRBV12-4 with TRBJ1-5, with D possibly matching TRBD1 (6 bases). Sequenced material: peripheral blood mononuclear cells (PBMCs), taken at new diagnosis, from a patient treated with antithyroid drugs. The DNA of the CDR3 is TGTGCCACCTCGACAGGTGGCAATCAGCCCCAGCATTTT. It encodes CATSTGGNQPQHF.